Listed below are T cell receptor beta chains from one sample, sequenced in a study of blood T cell repertoires in COVID-19. Assay: immunoSEQ multiplex PCR; the TCRdb copy retains only in-frame clones and omits some. The table shows about 110,000 clones, with 88% occurring only once. Material: peripheral blood. These receptors originate from a human donor in a cohort sampled during active COVID-19. The CDR3 runs from the conserved cysteine through the conserved F or W. The D gene is left open where the match is weak.

j_call: TRBJ1-5; d_call: .; v_call: TRBV5-1; cdr3_aa: CASSLEAGIHQPQHF; cdr3_nt: TGCGCCAGCAGCTTGGAGGCAGGGATCCATCAGCCCCAGCATTTT
j_call: TRBJ2-3; d_call: TRBD1; v_call: TRBV9; cdr3_aa: CASSFGQGISTDTQYF; cdr3_nt: TGTGCCAGCAGCTTCGGACAGGGCATTAGCACAGATACGCAGTATTTT
j_call: TRBJ1-2; d_call: .; v_call: TRBV12-3/TRBV12-4; cdr3_aa: CASSFSNYGYTF; cdr3_nt: TGTGCCAGCAGTTTTAGCAACTATGGCTACACCTTC
j_call: TRBJ2-3; d_call: TRBD2; v_call: TRBV19; cdr3_aa: CASSRPGGGTDTQYF; cdr3_nt: TGTGCCAGTAGTAGACCGGGAGGGGGCACAGATACGCAGTATTTT
j_call: TRBJ2-2; d_call: TRBD1; v_call: TRBV13; cdr3_aa: CASSGKPGQGAGELFF; cdr3_nt: TGTGCCAGCAGCGGAAAACCGGGACAGGGGGCCGGGGAGCTGTTTTTT
j_call: TRBJ2-7; d_call: .; v_call: TRBV5-1; cdr3_aa: CASSFRGHEQYF; cdr3_nt: TGCGCCAGCAGCTTCAGGGGCCACGAGCAGTACTTC
j_call: TRBJ2-5; d_call: TRBD2; v_call: TRBV9; cdr3_aa: CASSVADGLAGETQYF; cdr3_nt: TGTGCCAGCAGCGTAGCCGACGGACTAGCCGGTGAGACCCAGTACTTC
j_call: TRBJ1-4; d_call: .; v_call: TRBV27; cdr3_aa: CASRSLGDTNEKLFF; cdr3_nt: TGTGCCAGCAGGTCCCTAGGGGATACTAATGAAAAACTGTTTTTT
j_call: TRBJ2-4; d_call: .; v_call: TRBV4-1; cdr3_aa: CASSHWTNGEDIQYF; cdr3_nt: TGCGCCAGCAGCCACTGGACTAACGGAGAGGACATTCAGTACTTC
j_call: TRBJ1-1; d_call: .; v_call: TRBV5-1; cdr3_aa: CASSLVGARTEAFF; cdr3_nt: TGCGCCAGCAGCTTGGTGGGGGCGCGGACTGAAGCTTTCTTT
j_call: TRBJ2-5; d_call: .; v_call: TRBV7-3; cdr3_aa: CASSQQGQETQYF; cdr3_nt: TGTGCCAGCAGCCAACAGGGTCAAGAGACCCAGTACTTC
j_call: TRBJ2-3; d_call: .; v_call: TRBV5-8; cdr3_aa: CASSGGTAFTDTQYF; cdr3_nt: TGTGCCAGCAGCGGAGGGACAGCCTTCACAGATACGCAGTATTTT
j_call: TRBJ2-1; d_call: .; v_call: TRBV7-8; cdr3_aa: CASSLLNEQFF; cdr3_nt: TGTGCCAGCAGCTTACTCAATGAGCAGTTCTTC
j_call: TRBJ1-6; d_call: .; v_call: TRBV7-8; cdr3_aa: CASSLAAGLADSPLHF; cdr3_nt: TGTGCCAGCAGCTTAGCGGCGGGGCTGGCGGATTCACCCCTCCACTTT
j_call: TRBJ1-1; d_call: TRBD1; v_call: TRBV7-9; cdr3_aa: CASSSRQGALTEAFF; cdr3_nt: TGTGCCAGCAGCTCGCGACAGGGGGCTTTGACTGAAGCTTTCTTT
j_call: TRBJ2-7; d_call: TRBD1; v_call: TRBV5-6; cdr3_aa: CASSSPGWGQKYEQYF; cdr3_nt: TGTGCCAGCAGCAGCCCGGGCTGGGGACAGAAATACGAGCAGTACTTC
j_call: TRBJ1-1; d_call: TRBD1; v_call: TRBV5-1; cdr3_aa: CASSLEGQGAFF; cdr3_nt: TGCGCCAGCAGCTTGGAGGGACAGGGAGCTTTCTTT